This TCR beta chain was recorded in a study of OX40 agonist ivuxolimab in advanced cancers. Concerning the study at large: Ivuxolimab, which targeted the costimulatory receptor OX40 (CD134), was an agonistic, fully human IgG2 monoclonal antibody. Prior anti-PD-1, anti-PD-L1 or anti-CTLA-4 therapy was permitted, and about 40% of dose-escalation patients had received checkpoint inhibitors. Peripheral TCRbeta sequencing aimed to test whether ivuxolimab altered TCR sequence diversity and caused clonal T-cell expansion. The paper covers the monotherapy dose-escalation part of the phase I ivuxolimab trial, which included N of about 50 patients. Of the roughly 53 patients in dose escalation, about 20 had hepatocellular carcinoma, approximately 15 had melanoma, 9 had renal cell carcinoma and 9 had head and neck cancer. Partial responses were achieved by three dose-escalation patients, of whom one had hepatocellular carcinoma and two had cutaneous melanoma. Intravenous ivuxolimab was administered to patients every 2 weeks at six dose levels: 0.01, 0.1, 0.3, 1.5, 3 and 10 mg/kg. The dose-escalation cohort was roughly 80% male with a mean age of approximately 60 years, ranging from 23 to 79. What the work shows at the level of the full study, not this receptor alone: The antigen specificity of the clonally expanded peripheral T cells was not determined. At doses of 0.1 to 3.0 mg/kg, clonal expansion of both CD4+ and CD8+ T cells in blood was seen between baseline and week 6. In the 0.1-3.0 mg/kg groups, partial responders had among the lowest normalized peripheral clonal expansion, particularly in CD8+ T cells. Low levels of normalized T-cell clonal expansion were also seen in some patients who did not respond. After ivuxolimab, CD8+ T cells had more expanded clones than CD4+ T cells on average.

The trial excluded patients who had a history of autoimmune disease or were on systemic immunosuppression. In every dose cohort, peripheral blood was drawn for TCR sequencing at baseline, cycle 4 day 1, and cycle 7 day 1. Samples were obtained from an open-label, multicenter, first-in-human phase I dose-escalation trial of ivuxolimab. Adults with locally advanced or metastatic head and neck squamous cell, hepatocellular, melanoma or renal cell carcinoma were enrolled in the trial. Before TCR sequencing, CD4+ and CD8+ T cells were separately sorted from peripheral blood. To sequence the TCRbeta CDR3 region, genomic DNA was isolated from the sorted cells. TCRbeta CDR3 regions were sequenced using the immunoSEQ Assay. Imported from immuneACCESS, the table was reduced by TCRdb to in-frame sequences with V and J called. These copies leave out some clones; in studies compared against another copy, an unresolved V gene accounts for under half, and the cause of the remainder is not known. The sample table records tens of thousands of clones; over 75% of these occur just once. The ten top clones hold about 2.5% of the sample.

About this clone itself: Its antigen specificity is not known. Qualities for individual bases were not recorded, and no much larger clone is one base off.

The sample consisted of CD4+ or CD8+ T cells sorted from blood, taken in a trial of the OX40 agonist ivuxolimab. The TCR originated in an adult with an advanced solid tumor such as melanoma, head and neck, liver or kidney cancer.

The CDR3 is CASSPGLASSDTQYF. The sequence in DNA is TGTGCCAGCAGCCCCGGACTAGCTTCTTCAGATACGCAGTATTTT. The rearranged chain carries TRBV9 and TRBJ2-3; TRBD2 matches 8 bases in the middle. Per the germline V gene, SGDLS is the CDR1 and YYNGEE is the CDR2. Taken from cysteine to phenylalanine, the CDR3 has 15 residues. The retained sequence is limited to the CDR3, 45 bases, with the frame set at the first base. V is cut back by 4 bases and J by 4 bases, with 8 bases in the junction unmatched.